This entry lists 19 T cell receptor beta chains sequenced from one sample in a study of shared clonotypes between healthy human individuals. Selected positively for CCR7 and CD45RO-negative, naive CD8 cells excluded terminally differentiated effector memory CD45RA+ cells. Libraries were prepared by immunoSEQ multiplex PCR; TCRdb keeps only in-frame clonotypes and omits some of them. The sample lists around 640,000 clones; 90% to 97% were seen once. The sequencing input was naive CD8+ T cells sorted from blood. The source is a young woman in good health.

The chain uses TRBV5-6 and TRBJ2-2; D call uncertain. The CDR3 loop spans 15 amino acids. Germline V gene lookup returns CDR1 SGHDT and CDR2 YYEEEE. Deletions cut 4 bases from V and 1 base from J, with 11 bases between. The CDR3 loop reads CASSLPDGNTGELFF. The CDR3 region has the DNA TGTGCCAGCAGCCTCCCGGACGGGAACACCGGGGAGCTGTTTTTT.

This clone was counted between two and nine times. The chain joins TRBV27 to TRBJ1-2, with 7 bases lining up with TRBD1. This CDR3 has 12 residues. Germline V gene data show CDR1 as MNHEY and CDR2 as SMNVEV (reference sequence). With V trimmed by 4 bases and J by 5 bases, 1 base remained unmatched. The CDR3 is CASSSTGYGYTF. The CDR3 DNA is TGTGCCAGCAGTTCGACAGGGTATGGCTACACCTTC.

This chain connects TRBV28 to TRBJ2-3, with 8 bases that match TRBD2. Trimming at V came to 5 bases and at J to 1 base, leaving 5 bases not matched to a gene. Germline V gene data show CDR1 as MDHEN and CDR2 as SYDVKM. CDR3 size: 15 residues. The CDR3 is CASSAGGRRTDTQYF. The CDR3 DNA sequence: TGTGCCAGCAGTGCCGGCGGGAGGCGCACAGATACGCAGTATTTT.

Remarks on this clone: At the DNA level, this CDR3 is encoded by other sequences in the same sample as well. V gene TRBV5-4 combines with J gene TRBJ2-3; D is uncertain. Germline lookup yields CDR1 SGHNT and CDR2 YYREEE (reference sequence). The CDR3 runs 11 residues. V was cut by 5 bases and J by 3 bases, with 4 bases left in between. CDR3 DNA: TGTGCCAGCAGTACTACAGATACGCAGTATTTT. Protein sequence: CASSTTDTQYF.

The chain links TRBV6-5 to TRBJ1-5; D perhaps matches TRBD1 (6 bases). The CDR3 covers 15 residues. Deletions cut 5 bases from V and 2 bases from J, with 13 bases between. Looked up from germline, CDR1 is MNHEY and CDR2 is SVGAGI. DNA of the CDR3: TGTGCCAGCAGTCCTAACAGGGAGGGCAATCAGCCCCAGCATTTT. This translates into CASSPNREGNQPQHF.

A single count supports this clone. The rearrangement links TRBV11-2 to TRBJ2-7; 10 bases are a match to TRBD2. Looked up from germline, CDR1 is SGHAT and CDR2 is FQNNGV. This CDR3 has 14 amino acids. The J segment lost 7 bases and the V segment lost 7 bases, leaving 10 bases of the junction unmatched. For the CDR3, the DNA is TGTGCCAGCACCCATAGCGGGAGGAGTGGGGAGCAGTACTTC. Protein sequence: CASTHSGRSGEQYF. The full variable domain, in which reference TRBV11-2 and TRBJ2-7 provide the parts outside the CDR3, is EAGVAQSPRYKIIEKRQSVAFWCNPISGHATLYWYQQILGQGPKLLIQFQNNGVVDDSQLPKDRFSAERLKGVDSTLKIQPAKLEDSAVYLCASTHSGRSGEQYFGPGTRLTVT.

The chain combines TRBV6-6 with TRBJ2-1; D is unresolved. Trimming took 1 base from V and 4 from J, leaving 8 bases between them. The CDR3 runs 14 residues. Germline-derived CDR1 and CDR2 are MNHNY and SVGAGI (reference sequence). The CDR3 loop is CASSYWQNYNEQFF. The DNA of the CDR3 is TGTGCCAGCAGTTACTGGCAGAATTACAATGAGCAGTTCTTC.

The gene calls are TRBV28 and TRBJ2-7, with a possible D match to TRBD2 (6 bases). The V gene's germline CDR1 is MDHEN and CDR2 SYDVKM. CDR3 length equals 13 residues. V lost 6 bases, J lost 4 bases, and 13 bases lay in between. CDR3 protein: CASSRREVYEQYF. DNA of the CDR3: TGTGCCAGCAGCCGGAGGGAAGTGTACGAGCAGTACTTC.

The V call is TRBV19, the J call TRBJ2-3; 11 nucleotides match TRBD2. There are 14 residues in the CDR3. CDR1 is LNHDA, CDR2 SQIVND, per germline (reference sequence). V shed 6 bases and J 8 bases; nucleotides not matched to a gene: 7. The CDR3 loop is CASSAGTSGGTQYF. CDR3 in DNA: TGTGCCAGTAGCGCCGGGACTAGCGGAGGTACGCAGTATTTT.

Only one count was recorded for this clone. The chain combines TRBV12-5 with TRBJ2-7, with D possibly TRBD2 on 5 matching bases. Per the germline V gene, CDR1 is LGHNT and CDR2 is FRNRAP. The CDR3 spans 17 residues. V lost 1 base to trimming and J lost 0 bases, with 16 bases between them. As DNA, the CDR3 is TGTGCTAGTGGTTTGGACACAAGAGGACTGAACTCCTACGAGCAGTACTTC. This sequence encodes CASGLDTRGLNSYEQYF.

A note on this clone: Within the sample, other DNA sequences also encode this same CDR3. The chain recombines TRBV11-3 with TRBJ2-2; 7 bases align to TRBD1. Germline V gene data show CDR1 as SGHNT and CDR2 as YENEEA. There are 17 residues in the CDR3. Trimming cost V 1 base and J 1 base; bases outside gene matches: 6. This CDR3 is CASSLGDRVVNTGELFF. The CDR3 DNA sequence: TGTGCCAGCAGCTTAGGGGACAGAGTTGTGAACACCGGGGAGCTGTTTTTT.

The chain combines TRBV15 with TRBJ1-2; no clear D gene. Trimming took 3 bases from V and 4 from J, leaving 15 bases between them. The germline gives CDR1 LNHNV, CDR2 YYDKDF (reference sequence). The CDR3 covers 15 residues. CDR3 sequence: CATSRTTGMSYGYTF. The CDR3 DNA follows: TGTGCCACCAGCAGGACGACTGGGATGTCCTATGGCTACACCTTC.

CDR3 nucleotides: TGTGCCAGCAGCTTAATCCTTGGGGGAGCCAAAAACATTCAGTACTTC. As protein: CASSLILGGAKNIQYF. The chain couples TRBV11-2 to TRBJ2-4; D possibly matches TRBD1 or TRBD2 (5 bases each). This CDR3 comprises 16 residues. The germline gives CDR1 SGHAT, CDR2 FQNNGV. Trimming took 2 bases from V and 0 from J, leaving 11 bases between them.

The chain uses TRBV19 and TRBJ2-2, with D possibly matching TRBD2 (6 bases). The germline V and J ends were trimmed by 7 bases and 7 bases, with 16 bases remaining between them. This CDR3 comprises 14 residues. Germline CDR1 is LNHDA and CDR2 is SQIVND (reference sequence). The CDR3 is CASMRDEAVGELFF. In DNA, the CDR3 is TGTGCCAGTATGCGGGACGAAGCCGTCGGGGAGCTGTTTTTT.

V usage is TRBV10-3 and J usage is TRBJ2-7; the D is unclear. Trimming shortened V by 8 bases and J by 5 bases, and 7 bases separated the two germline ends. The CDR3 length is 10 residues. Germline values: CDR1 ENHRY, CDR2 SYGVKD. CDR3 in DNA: TGTGCCATCGGAATGAACGAGCAGTACTTC. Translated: CAIGMNEQYF.

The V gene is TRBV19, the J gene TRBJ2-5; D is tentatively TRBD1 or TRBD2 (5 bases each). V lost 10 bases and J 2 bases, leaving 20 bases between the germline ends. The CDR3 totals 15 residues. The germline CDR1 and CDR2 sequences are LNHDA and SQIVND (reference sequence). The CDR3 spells CATGQERTHQETQYF. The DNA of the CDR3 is TGTGCCACAGGGCAGGAAAGGACTCATCAAGAGACCCAGTACTTC.

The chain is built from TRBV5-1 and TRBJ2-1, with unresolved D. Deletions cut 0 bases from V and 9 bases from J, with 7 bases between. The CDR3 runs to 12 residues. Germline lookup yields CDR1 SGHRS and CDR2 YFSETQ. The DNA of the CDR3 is TGCGCCAGCAGCTTGGGAGACTCTGAGCAGTTCTTC. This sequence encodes CASSLGDSEQFF.

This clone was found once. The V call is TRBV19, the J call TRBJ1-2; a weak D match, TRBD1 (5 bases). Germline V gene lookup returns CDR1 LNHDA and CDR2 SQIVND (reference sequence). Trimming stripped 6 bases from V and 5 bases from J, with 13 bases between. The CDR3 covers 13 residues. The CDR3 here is CASRSQGTYGYTF. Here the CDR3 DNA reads TGTGCCAGTAGGTCCCAGGGAACATATGGCTACACCTTC.

CDR3 DNA: TGTGCCAGCAGAGACGCACCGTCCTACGAGCAGTACTTC. It is translated as CASRDAPSYEQYF. This chain links TRBV6-1 with TRBJ2-7, with D hard to call. Between the trimmed V and J ends, which lost 6 bases and 1 base, there was a span of 10 bases. This CDR3 is built from 13 residues. From germline, CDR1 is MNHNS and CDR2 SASEGT.